This T cell receptor beta chain comes out of a study of blood T cell repertoires in COVID-19. Study overall: Some COVID-19 samples were acute and others convalescent; all came from the United States, Italy and Spain. The cDNA or gDNA used as material had been derived from T cells, B-cell-depleted T cells, or PBMCs.

Everyone who took part was roughly 18 to 100 years old, and they came from fewer than 25 US areas. This clone was seen once. TCRdb's copy holds only in-frame clones and misses some; the assay was immunoSEQ multiplex PCR. The sample records about 440,000 clones, around 91% being singletons. The sequence was obtained from a man younger than 30 who had recovered from COVID-19. The sample taken for sequencing was PBMCs or T cells enriched from blood (not recorded which).

The CDR3 protein is CASSLAALERSIGAFF. In nucleotides, the CDR3 is TGTGCCAGCAGCTTAGCGGCCCTAGAACGGTCAATTGGGGCTTTCTTT. This chain joins TRBV7-2 and TRBJ1-1; D is unresolved. The ends were cut back, 0 bases at V and 11 bases at J, with 22 bases in the middle. From germline, CDR1 is SGHTA and CDR2 FQGNSA. The CDR3 is 16 amino acids.